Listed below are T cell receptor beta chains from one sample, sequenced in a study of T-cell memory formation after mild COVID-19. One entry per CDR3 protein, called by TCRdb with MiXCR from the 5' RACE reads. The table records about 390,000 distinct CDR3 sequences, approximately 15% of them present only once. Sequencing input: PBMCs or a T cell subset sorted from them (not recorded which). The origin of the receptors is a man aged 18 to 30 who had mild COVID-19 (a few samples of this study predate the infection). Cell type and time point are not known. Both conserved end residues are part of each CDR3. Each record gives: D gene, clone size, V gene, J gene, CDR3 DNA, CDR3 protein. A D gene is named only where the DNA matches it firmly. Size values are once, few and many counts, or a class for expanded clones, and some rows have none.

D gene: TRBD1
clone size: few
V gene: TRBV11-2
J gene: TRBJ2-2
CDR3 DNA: TGTGCCAGCAGCCTGTCTCCGGGGACAGTCGGAACCGGGGAGCTGTTTTTT
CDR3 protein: CASSLSPGTVGTGELFF

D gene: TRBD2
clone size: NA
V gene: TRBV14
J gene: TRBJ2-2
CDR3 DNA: TGTGCCAGCAGCCGCGATCTAGCGGGAGCGAACACCGGGGAGCTGTTTTTT
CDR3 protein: CASSRDLAGANTGELFF

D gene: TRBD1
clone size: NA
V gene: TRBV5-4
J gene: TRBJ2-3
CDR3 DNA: TGTGCCAGCAGCCCCCGGGACAGGACGCAGTATTTT
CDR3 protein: CASSPRDRTQYF

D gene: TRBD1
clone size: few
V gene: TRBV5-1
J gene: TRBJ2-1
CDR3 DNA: TGCGCCAGCAGCTGGGGGACAGGGGTGAACAATGAGCAGTTCTTC
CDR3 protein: CASSWGTGVNNEQFF

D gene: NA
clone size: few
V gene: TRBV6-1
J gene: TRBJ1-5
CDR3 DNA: TGTGCCAGCTCCGGGGGTCAACCCCAGCATTTT
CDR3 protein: CASSGGQPQHF

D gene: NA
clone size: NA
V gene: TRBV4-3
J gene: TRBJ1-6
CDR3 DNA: TGCGCCAGCAGCCAAGAGGAGTCACCGGGGGCCGGTTCACCCCTCCACTTT
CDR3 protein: CASSQEESPGAGSPLHF

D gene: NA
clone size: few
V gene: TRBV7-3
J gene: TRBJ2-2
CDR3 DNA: TGTGCCAGCAGCTCCCCGGTAGGAATCCTTGGCGGGGAGCTGTTTTTT
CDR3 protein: CASSSPVGILGGELFF

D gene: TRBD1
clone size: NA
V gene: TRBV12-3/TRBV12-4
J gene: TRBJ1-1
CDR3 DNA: TGTGCCAGCAGCCCGGGACAGGGGACAGCTTTCTTT
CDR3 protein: CASSPGQGTAFF

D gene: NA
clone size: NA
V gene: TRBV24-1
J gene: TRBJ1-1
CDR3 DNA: TGTGCCACCAGTGATTTACGGGACACTGAAGCTTTCTTT
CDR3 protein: CATSDLRDTEAFF

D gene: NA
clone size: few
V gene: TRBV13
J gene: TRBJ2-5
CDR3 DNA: TGTGCCAGCAGCTTAGATTCGGGACCCCCTAAGACCCAGTACTTC
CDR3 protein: CASSLDSGPPKTQYF

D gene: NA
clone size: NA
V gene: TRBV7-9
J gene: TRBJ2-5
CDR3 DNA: TGTGCCAGCAGCCCCGGGACACCCCAAGGGACCCAGTACTTC
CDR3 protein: CASSPGTPQGTQYF

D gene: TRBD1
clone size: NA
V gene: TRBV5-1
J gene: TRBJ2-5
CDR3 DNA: TGCGCCAGCAGCCCACAGGGGGCCGAAGAGACCCAGTACTTC
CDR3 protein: CASSPQGAEETQYF

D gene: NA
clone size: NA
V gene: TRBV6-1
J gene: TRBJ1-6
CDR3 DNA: TGTGCCAGCAGTGTTCAGGAGCTTAATTCACCCCTCCACTTT
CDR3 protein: CASSVQELNSPLHF

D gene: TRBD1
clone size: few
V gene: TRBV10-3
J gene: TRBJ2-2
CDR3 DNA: TGTGCCATCAGTCCCGGGACAGGGCCCACCGGGGAGCTGTTTTTT
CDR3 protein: CAISPGTGPTGELFF

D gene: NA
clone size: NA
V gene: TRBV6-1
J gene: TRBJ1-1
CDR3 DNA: TGTGCCAGCAGTGGGTACAGGGATCGGGCCACTGAAGCTTTCTTT
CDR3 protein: CASSGYRDRATEAFF

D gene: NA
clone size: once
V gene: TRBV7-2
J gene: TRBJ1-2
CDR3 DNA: TGTGCCAGCAGCCCCCATCAGAGGTATGGCTACACCTTC
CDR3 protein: CASSPHQRYGYTF

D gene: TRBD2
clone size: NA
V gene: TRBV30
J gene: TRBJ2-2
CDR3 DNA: TGTGCCTGGAGTCGGGCTAGCGGGGGACGGACCGGGGAGCTGTTTTTT
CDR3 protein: CAWSRASGGRTGELFF

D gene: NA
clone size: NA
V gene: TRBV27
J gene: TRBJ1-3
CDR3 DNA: TGTGCCAGCAGCGACAGACTACTCTCTGGAAACACCATATATTTT
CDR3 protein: CASSDRLLSGNTIYF

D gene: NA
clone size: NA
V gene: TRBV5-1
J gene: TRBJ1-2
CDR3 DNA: TGCGCCAGCAGCTCCGATTACCCGGGGAGCTACACCTTC
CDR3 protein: CASSSDYPGSYTF

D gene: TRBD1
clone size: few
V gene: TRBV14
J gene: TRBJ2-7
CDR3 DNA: TGTGCCAGCAGCTACGGACAGGGCTTTAACGAGCAGTACTTC
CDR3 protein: CASSYGQGFNEQYF

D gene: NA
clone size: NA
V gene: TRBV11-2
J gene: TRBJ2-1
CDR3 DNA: TGTGCCAGCAGCATCCCGGGATACCACTACAATGAGCAGTTCTTC
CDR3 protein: CASSIPGYHYNEQFF

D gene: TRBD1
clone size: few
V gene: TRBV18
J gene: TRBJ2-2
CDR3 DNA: TGTGCCAGCTCACCCGACAGGGAGAACACCGGGGAGCTGTTTTTT
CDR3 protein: CASSPDRENTGELFF

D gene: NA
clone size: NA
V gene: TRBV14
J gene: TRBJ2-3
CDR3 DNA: TGTGCCAGCAGCCATCGGACTTCTAGCACAGATACGCAGTATTTT
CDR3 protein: CASSHRTSSTDTQYF

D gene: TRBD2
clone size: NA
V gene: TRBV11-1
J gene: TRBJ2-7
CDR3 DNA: TGTGCCAGCAGCGTTGACGTGGCAGCGGGACGGTACTTC
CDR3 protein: CASSVDVAAGRYF

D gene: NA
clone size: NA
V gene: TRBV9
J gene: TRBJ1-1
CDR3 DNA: TGTGCCAGCAGCTCAACCCCCAGGGACCTGGGGCAAGCTTTCTTT
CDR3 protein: CASSSTPRDLGQAFF

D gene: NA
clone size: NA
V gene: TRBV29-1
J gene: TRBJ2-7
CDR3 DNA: TGCAGCGTTGAAGGGGACCCCTACGAGCAGTACTTC
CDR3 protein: CSVEGDPYEQYF

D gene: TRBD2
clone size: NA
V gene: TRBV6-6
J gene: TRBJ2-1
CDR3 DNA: TGTGCCAGCAGCCCGCTAGCGGGGGGGACCTACAATGAGCAGTTCTTC
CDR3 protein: CASSPLAGGTYNEQFF

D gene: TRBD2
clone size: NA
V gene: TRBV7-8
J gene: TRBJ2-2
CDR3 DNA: TGTGCCAGCAGCTTGAGGGGGGGGACTAGCAACACCGGGGAGCTGTTTTTT
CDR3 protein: CASSLRGGTSNTGELFF

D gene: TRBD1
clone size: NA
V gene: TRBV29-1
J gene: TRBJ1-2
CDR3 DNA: TGCAGCGTTGAAGACTTATTTTCGACAGGGACAAGGGGTATAGACTATGGCTACACCTTC
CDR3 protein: CSVEDLFSTGTRGIDYGYTF

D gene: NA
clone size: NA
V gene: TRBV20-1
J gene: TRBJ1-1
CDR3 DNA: TGCAGTGCTACCTGGGAGAACACTGAAGCTTTCTTT
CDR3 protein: CSATWENTEAFF

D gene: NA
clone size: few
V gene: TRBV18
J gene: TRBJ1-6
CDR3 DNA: TGTGCCAGCTCACCATTGGACGGAATTTCACCCCTCCACTTT
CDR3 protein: CASSPLDGISPLHF